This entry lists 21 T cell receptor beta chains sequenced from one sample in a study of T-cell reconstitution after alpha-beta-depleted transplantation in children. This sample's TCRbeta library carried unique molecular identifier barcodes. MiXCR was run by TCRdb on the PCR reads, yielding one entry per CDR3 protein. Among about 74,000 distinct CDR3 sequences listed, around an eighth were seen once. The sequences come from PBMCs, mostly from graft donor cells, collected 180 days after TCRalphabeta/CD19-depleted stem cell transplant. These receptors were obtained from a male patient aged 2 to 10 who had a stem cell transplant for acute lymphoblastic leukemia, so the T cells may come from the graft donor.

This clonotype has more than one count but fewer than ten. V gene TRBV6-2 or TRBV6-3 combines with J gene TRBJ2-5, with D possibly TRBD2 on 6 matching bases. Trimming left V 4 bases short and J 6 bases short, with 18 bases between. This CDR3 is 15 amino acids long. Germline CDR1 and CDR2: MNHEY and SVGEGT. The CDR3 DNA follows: TGTGCCAGCAGTTGGATAACGGGGGTCCTGAAGACCCAGTACTTC. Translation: CASSWITGVLKTQYF.

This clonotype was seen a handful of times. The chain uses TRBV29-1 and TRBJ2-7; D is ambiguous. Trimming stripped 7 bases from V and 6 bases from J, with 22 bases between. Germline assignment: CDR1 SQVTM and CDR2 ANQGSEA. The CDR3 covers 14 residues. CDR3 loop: CSAVYSTYFGEQYF. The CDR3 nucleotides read TGCAGCGCCGTATACAGTACCTATTTTGGCGAGCAGTACTTC.

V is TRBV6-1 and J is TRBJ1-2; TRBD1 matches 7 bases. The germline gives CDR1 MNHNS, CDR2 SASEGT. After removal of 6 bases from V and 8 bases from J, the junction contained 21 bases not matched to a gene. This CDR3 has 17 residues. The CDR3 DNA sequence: TGTGCCAGCAGAGGGTTGACAGGGCGTCCCAAACTATGGGGCTACACCTTC. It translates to CASRGLTGRPKLWGYTF.

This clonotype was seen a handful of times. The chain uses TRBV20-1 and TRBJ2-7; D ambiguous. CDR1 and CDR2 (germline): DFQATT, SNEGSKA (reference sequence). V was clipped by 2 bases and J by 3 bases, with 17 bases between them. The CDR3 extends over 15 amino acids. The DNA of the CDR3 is TGCAGTGCTAGACAGGTCACGAGTAGGCTCTACGAGCAGTACTTC. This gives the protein CSARQVTSRLYEQYF.

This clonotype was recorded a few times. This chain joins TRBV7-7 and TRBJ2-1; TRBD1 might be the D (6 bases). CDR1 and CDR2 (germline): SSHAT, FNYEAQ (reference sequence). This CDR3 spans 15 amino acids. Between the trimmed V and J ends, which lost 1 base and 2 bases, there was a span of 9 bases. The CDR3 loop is CASSLEGTPYNEQFF. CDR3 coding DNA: TGTGCCAGCAGCTTAGAAGGGACACCCTACAATGAGCAGTTCTTC.

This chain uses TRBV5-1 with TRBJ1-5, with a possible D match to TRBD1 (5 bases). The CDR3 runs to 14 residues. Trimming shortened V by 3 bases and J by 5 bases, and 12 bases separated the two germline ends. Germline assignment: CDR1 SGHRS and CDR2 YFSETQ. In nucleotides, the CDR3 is TGCGCCAGCAGCTCGGGCCGAGGGGATCAGCCCCAGCATTTT. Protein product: CASSSGRGDQPQHF.

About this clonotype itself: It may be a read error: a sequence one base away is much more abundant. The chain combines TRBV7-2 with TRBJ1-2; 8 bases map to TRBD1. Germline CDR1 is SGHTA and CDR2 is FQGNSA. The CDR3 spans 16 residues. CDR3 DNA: TGTGCCAGCAGCTTAGCGAGGGCAGGGGGCCTCTATGGCTACCCCTTC. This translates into CASSLARAGGLYGYPF.

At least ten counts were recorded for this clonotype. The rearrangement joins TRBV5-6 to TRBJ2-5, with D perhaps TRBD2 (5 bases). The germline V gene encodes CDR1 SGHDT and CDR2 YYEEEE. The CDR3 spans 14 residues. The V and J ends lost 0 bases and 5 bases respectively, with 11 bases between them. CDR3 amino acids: CASSLANRRETQYF. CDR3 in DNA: TGTGCCAGCAGCTTGGCCAATAGGAGGGAGACCCAGTACTTC.

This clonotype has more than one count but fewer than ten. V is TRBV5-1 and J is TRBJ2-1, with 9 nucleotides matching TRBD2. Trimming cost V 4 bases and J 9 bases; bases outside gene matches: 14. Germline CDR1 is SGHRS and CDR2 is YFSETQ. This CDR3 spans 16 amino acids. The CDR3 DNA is TGCGCCAGCAGCCGTGATAGCGGGAGACTTTTGGGTGAGCAGTTCTTC. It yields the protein CASSRDSGRLLGEQFF. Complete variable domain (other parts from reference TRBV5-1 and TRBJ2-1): KAGVTQTPRYLIKTRGQQVTLSCSPISGHRSVSWYQQTPGQGLQFLFEYFSETQRNKGNFPGRFSGRQFSNSRSEMNVSTLELGDSALYLCASSRDSGRLLGEQFFGPGTRLTVL.

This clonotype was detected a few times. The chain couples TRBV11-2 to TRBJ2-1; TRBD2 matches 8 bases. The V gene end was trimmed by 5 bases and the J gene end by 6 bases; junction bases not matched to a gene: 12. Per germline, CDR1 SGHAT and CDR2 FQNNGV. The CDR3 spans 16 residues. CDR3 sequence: CASSPGRGGRPNEQFF. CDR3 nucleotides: TGTGCCAGCAGCCCGGGACGGGGGGGGAGGCCCAATGAGCAGTTCTTC. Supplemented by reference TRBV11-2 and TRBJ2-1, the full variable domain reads EAGVAQSPRYKIIEKRQSVAFWCNPISGHATLYWYQQILGQGPKLLIQFQNNGVVDDSQLPKDRFSAERLKGVDSTLKIQPAKLEDSAVYLCASSPGRGGRPNEQFFGPGTRLTVL.

The DNA for the CDR3 is TGTGCCAGCAGTACCCGCCCGTTTAGCGACGGGGTTTCAGCCGGGGAGCTGTTTTTT. Translation gives CASSTRPFSDGVSAGELFF. The genes are TRBV12-3 or TRBV12-4 and TRBJ2-2; tentative D call: TRBD2 (5 bases). The CDR3 is 19 amino acids. Between the trimmed V and J ends, which lost 5 bases and 6 bases, there was a span of 28 bases.

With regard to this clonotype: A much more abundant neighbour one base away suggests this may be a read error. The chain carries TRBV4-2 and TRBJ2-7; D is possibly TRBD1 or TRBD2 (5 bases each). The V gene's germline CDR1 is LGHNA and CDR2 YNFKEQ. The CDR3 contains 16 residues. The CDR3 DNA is TGTGCCAGCACCCAAGATGGGGCAGCGGCCTCCTACGAGCAGTACTTC. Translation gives CASTQDGAAASYEQYF.

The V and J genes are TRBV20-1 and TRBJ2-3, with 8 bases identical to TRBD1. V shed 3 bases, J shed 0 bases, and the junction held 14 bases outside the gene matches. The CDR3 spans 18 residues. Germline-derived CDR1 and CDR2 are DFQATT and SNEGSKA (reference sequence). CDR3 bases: TGCAGTGCTAGCTTCCTAAGCGGACAGGGCATTAGCACAGATACGCAGTATTTT. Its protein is CSASFLSGQGISTDTQYF.

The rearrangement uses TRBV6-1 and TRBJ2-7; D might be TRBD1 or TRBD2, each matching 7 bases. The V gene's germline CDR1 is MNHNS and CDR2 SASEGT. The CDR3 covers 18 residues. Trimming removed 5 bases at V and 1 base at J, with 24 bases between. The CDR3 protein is CASSPGGTAVTFSYEQYF. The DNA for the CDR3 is TGTGCCAGCAGTCCCGGGGGGACAGCCGTGACCTTTTCCTACGAGCAGTACTTC.

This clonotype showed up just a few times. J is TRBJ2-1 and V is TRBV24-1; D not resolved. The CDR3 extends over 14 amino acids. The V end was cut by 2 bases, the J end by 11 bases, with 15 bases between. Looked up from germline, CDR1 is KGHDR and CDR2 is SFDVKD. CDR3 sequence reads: CATSDSPHSNQQFF. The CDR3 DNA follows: TGTGCCACCAGTGATTCCCCACACTCAAACCAGCAGTTCTTC.

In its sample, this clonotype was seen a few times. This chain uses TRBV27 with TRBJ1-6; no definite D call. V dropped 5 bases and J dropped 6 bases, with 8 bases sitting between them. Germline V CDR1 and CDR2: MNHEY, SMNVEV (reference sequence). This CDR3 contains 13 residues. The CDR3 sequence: CASSLQPNSPLHF. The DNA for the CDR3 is TGTGCCAGCAGTCTCCAACCTAATTCACCCCTCCACTTT.

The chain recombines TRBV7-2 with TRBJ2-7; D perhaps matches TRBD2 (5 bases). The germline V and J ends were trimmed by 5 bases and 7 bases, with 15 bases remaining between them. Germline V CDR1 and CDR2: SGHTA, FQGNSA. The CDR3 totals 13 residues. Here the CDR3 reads CASSLREPWEQYF. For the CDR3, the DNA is TGTGCCAGCAGCCTCCGGGAACCTTGGGAGCAGTACTTC.

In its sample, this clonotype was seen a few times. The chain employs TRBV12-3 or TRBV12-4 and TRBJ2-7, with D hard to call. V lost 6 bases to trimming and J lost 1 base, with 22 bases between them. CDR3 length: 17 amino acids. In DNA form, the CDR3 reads TGTGCCAGCAGGCTGGTCTCTCCGGGTAACAGTTCCTACGAGCAGTACTTC. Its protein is CASRLVSPGNSSYEQYF.

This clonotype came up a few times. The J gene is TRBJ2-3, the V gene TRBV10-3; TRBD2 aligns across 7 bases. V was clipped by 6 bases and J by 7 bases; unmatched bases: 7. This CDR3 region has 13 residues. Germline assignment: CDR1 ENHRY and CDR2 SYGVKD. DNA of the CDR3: TGTGCCATCAGCCAGGGACTAACCAATACGCAGTATTTT. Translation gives CAISQGLTNTQYF.

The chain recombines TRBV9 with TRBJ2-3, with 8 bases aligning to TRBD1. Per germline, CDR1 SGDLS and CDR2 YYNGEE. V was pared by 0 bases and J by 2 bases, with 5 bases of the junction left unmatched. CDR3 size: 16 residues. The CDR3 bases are TGTGCCAGCAGCGTAGCTCGGACAGGGCCCACAGATACGCAGTATTTT. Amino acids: CASSVARTGPTDTQYF.

The CDR3 protein is CASSVAGEPRGETQYF. The CDR3 nucleotides read TGTGCCAGCAGCGTAGCGGGGGAGCCGCGGGGAGAGACCCAGTACTTC. This chain joins TRBV9 and TRBJ2-5; tentative D call: TRBD2 (6 bases). The ends were cut back, 0 bases at V and 4 bases at J, with 16 bases in the middle. Germline CDR1 SGDLS, CDR2 YYNGEE. This CDR3 comprises 16 residues.